The sequence of this T cell receptor (beta chain) was determined in a study of blood T cell repertoires in COVID-19 (dated by TCRdb to 2018 to 2021). For the study in its entirety: Collaborator samples came from the United States, Italy and Spain and covered acute and convalescent phases of COVID-19. The material from the prospective study consisted of cDNA or gDNA derived from T cells, B-cell-depleted T cells, or PBMCs. Deeply sampled blood TCRbeta repertoires from subjects exposed to, actively infected with, or recovered from COVID-19 were included in the dataset. The repertoires were released in a freely available public database intended as a resource for research on the immune response to SARS-CoV-2. The samples were drawn from two sources: the first 160 participants of the ongoing ImmuneRACE study, and 1,000 to 1,500 subjects contributed by 6 global collaborators. A de-identified subject ID, COVID-19 status, age in years and sex were almost always included in the sample metadata. Where available, HLA class I and class II types were taken from metadata supplied by the sample provider and were not determined by assay-based typing.

Each collaborating institution followed its own protocols to collect whole blood in K2EDTA tubes. Collaborator samples were shipped for TCRbeta analysis as frozen whole blood, isolated PBMCs, or DNA extracted from either sample type. The CDR3 covers 13 residues, taking in both the cysteine and the phenylalanine. The only DNA kept is the CDR3, 39 bases in frame from the first base. V is reduced by 2 bases and J by 10 bases, leaving a spacing of 14 bases between them. CDR1 and CDR2 are read off the germline V gene as KGHSH and LQKENI. The immunoSEQ Assay, a bias-controlled multiplex PCR, was used to amplify TCRbeta CDR3 regions from genomic DNA. Processing in the source paper ran as follows. Within the assay, amplification of reference gene primers was used to estimate how many nucleated cells each sample contained. To quantify the absolute abundance of each unique TCRbeta CDR3 rearrangement, sequence reads were collapsed and filtered. For each sample, productive Simpson clonality was calculated by taking the square root of Simpson's diversity index across productive rearrangements. Here the immuneACCESS table is served through TCRdb, limited to in-frame sequences with V and J called. Missing clones are a known gap in these copies; in checked studies unresolved V genes cover under half, and the rest lacks a known reason. From that table come the V and J calls and clone size; the DNA was used to work out D and trimming. Present in this sample are 85,000 to 110,000 clones, roughly 87% of which were seen just once. 3% to 3.5% of the sample rests with the top ten.

Regarding this clone: It lacks a known antigen. The sample holds no much larger clone one base away, and base qualities are not on file.

Here is what the overall study found, with its caveats: Clinical and demographic metadata were provided uncurated, with the amount varying by source and participant.

The sequencing sample was made of peripheral blood. This clonotype originated in a man in his forties or fifties in a cohort sampled during active COVID-19. The chain joins TRBV18 to TRBJ2-5; the best D guess is TRBD2, with 6 bases matching. In nucleotides, the sequence is TGTGCCAGCTCACCAGGAACCCCCGGGGGCCAGTACTTC. Its protein reads: CASSPGTPGGQYF.